The T cell receptor (beta chain) described here comes from a study of T cell responses to AZD1222 COVID-19 vaccine. TCRdb keeps only in-frame clones here, not all; method: immunoSEQ multiplex PCR. The data hold 100,000 or so clones, with about 85% observed a single time. CDR3 length: 13 residues. CDR1 SGHVS and CDR2 FQNEAQ come from the germline V gene. Trimming took 5 bases from V and 2 from J, leaving 8 bases between them. Sequenced here: peripheral blood, sampled on day 0 of AZD1222 vaccination. J is TRBJ2-3 and V is TRBV7-8; the D gene could be TRBD1 or TRBD2 (5 bases each). The receptor was isolated from an adult in good health. The CDR3 here is CASSVGTTDTQYF. The CDR3 DNA sequence: TGTGCCAGCAGCGTGGGGACCACAGATACGCAGTATTTT.